This TCR beta chain stems from a study of control samples from healthy donors and cancer patients. V lost 5 bases and J lost 2, with 11 bases in between. CDR1 is SEHNR, CDR2 FQNEAQ, per germline (reference sequence). The CDR3 consists of 14 residues. The repertoire was sequenced with immunoSEQ multiplex PCR; TCRdb's copy has only in-frame clones and lacks some. The sample includes fewer than 200,000 clones. The source of this sequence is a woman in her 30s in good health. This chain uses TRBV7-9 with TRBJ2-3, with D unresolved. The sample was blood. CDR3 DNA sequence: TGTGCCAGCAGCCCCCGACCCTACACAGATACGCAGTATTTT. Translation: CASSPRPYTDTQYF.